This T cell receptor (beta chain) appears in the sequencing data of a study of blood T cell repertoires in COVID-19. Whole-study context: There were acute and convalescent COVID-19 samples, and they came from the United States, Italy and Spain.

Concerning this clone itself: At the DNA level, this CDR3 is encoded by other sequences in the same sample as well.

V lost 0 bases to trimming and J lost 4 bases, with 7 bases between them. There are 13 residues in the CDR3. Germline V lookup: CDR1 KGHSH, CDR2 LQKENI. TCRdb's copy holds only in-frame clones and misses some; the assay was immunoSEQ multiplex PCR. Here the sample spans more than 120,000 clones, over 65% being singletons. This sequence joins TRBV18 and TRBJ2-7; D is unresolved. The sequenced sample was peripheral blood. The sequence derives from a human donor in a cohort sampled during active COVID-19. CDR3 coding DNA: TGTGCCAGCTCACCACCCGCAGGATACGAGCAGTACTTC. This encodes CASSPPAGYEQYF.